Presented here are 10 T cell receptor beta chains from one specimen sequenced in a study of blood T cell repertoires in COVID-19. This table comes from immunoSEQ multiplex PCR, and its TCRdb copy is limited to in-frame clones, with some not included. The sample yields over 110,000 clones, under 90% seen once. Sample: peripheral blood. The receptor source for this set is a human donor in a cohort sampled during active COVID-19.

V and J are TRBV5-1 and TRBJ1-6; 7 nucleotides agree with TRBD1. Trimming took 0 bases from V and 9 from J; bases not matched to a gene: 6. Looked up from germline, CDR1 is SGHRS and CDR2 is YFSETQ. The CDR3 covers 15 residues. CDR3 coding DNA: TGCGCCAGCAGCTTGGGGACAGGAGAAGGTTCACCCCTCCACTTT. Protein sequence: CASSLGTGEGSPLHF.

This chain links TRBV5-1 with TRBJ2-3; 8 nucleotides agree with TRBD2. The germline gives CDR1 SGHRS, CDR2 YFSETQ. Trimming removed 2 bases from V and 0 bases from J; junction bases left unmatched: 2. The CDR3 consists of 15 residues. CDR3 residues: CASSLAGESTDTQYF. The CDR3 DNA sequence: TGCGCCAGCAGCTTAGCGGGAGAGAGCACAGATACGCAGTATTTT.

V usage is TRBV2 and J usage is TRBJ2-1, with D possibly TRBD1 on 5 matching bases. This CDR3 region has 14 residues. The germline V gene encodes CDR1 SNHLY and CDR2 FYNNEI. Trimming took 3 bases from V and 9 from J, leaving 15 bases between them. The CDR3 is CASSDRVAGGEQFF. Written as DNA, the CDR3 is TGTGCCAGCAGTGACAGGGTAGCTGGCGGTGAGCAGTTCTTC.

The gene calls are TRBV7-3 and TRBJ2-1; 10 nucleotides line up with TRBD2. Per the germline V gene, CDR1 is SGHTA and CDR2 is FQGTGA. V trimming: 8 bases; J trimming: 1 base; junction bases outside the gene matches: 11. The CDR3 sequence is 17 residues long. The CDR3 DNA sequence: TGTGCCAGCGGCCTTCGGGCTAGCGGGAGTTCCTACAATGAGCAGTTCTTC. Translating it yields CASGLRASGSSYNEQFF. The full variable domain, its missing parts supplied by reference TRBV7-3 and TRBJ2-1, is GAGVSQTPSNKVTEKGKYVELRCDPISGHTALYWYRQSLGQGPEFLIYFQGTGAADDSGLPNDRFFAVRPEGSVSTLKIQRTERGDSAVYLCASGLRASGSSYNEQFFGPGTRLTVL.

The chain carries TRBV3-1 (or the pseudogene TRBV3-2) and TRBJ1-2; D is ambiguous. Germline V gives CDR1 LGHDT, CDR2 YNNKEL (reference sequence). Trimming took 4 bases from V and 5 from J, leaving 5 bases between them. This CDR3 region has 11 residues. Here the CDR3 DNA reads TGTGCCAGCAGCCGAGGGTATGGCTACACCTTC. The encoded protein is CASSRGYGYTF.

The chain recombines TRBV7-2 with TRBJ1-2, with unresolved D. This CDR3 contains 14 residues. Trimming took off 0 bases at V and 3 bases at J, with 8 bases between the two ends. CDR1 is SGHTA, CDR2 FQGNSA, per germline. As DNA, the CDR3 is TGTGCCAGCAGCTTAGCTCGACTGGACTATGGCTACACCTTC. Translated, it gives CASSLARLDYGYTF.

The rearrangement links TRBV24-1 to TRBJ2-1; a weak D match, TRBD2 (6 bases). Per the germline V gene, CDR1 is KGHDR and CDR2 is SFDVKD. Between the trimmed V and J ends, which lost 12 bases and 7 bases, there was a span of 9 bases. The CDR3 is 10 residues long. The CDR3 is CARAGNEQFF. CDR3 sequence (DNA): TGTGCCCGGGCGGGGAATGAGCAGTTCTTC.

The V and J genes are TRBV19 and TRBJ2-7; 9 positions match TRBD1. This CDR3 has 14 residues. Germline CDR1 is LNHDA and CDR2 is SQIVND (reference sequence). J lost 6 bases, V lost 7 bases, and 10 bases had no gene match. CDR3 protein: CASKSQGTGSEQYF. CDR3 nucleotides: TGTGCCAGTAAGTCACAGGGGACAGGGTCCGAGCAGTACTTC.

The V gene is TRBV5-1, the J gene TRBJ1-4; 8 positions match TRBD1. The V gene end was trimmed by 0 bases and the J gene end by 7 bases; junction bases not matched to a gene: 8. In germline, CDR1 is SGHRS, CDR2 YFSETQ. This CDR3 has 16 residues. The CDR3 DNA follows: TGCGCCAGCAGCTTGGGGACAGGGAGTATAAGTGAAAAACTGTTTTTT. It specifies CASSLGTGSISEKLFF.

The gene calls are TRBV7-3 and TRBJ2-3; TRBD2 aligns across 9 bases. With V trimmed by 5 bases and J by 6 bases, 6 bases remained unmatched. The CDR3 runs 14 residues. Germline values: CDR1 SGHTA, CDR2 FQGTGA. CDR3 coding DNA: TGTGCCAGCAGCCCAAGCGGGAGGATGGATACGCAGTATTTT. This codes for CASSPSGRMDTQYF. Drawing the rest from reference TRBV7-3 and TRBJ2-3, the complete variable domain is GAGVSQTPSNKVTEKGKYVELRCDPISGHTALYWYRQSLGQGPEFLIYFQGTGAADDSGLPNDRFFAVRPEGSVSTLKIQRTERGDSAVYLCASSPSGRMDTQYFGPGTRLTVL.